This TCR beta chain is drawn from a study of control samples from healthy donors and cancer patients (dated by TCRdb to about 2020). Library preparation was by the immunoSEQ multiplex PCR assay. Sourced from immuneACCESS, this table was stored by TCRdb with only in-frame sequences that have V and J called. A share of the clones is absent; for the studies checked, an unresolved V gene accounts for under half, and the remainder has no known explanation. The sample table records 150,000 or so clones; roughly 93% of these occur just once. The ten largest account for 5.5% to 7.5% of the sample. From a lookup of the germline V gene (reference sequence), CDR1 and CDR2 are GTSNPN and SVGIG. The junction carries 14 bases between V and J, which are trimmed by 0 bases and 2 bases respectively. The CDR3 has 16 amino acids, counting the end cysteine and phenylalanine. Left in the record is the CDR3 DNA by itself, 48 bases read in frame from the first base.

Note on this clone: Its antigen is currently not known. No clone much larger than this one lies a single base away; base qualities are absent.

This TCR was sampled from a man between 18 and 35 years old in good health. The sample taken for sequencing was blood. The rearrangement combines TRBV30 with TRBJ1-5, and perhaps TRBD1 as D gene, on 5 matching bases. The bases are TGTGCCTGGAGTGTCGTTGGCAGGGAGGGCAATCAGCCCCAGCATTTT. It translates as CAWSVVGREGNQPQHF.